These 21 T cell receptor beta chains came from one sample sequenced in a study of blood T cells in healthy people across ages. The authors ran a second PCR of about 6 to 11 cycles using a sample-barcoded 5' primer and a J-beta primer mix. TCRdb recomputed calls from the 5' RACE reads with MiXCR, one row per CDR3 protein. Among approximately 2,000,000 distinct CDR3 sequences listed, about 39% were seen once. The sample comprised blood. The receptors here all came from a human donor in good health.

This clonotype appeared a few times. The chain combines TRBV12-3 or TRBV12-4 with TRBJ2-4; 7 positions match TRBD2. The J call may not be correct, given that the DNA end is closer to TRBJ2-7. The CDR3 loop spans 17 amino acids. The CDR3 DNA sequence: TGTGCCACTGGTGAAGGGCAGCGGGGAAGTAACCCCTACGAGCAGTACTTC. As protein: CATGEGQRGSNPYEQYF.

The chain is built from TRBV29-1 and TRBJ1-1; D is uncertain. This CDR3 contains 14 residues. Between the trimmed V and J ends, which lost 7 bases and 1 base, there was a span of 16 bases. Germline-derived CDR1 and CDR2 are SQVTM and ANQGSEA. CDR3 in amino acids: CSASHSLGNTEAFF. DNA for the CDR3: TGCAGCGCCTCACATTCGTTGGGGAACACTGAAGCTTTCTTT.

The sample holds many counts of this clonotype. The rearrangement joins TRBV20-1 to TRBJ2-7; D may be TRBD1 (6 bases). This CDR3 is 13 amino acids long. V was shortened by 6 bases and J by 3 bases, with 15 bases between the two germline ends. The germline V gene has CDR1 DFQATT and CDR2 SNEGSKA (reference sequence). The DNA of the CDR3 is TGCAGTGCGTCACCGGGACAAGGCTACGAGCAGTACTTC. Amino acid sequence: CSASPGQGYEQYF.

The chain recombines TRBV28 with TRBJ1-4; D gene uncertain. Germline loops: CDR1 MDHEN, CDR2 SYDVKM. Deletions cut 4 bases from V and 4 bases from J, with 7 bases between. The CDR3 extends over 13 amino acids. CDR3: CASSSVYNEKLFF. DNA of the CDR3: TGTGCCAGCAGTTCTGTTTATAATGAAAAACTGTTTTTT.

J is TRBJ2-2 and V is TRBV11-3; maybe TRBD1 (5 bases). Germline CDR1 and CDR2: SGHNT and YENEEA. Trimming removed 5 bases at V and 7 bases at J, with 11 bases between. The CDR3 is 13 residues long. CDR3: CASSPDSVGELFF. CDR3 in DNA: TGTGCCAGCAGCCCAGACAGTGTCGGGGAGCTGTTTTTT.

The gene calls are TRBV20-1 and TRBJ2-1, with D possibly called TRBD1 or TRBD2 (5 bases each). Trimming removed 6 bases at V and 4 bases at J, with 22 bases between. Germline-derived CDR1 and CDR2 are DFQATT and SNEGSKA (reference sequence). The CDR3 contains 16 residues. The CDR3: CSAVPVTGAVYNEQFF. CDR3 DNA sequence: TGCAGTGCCGTTCCGGTAACCGGGGCAGTGTACAATGAGCAGTTCTTC.

This clonotype was counted ten times or more. V is TRBV6-2 or TRBV6-3 and J is TRBJ2-7; TRBD2 might be the D (6 bases). This CDR3 spans 17 amino acids. Trimming removed 6 bases at V and 5 bases at J, with 26 bases between. Germline V gene sequence: CDR1 MNHEY, CDR2 SVGEGT. CDR3 coding DNA: TGTGCCAGCAGATACGCCTCGGGGGAGAGGGATAGGGACGAGCAGTACTTC. Its protein product is CASRYASGERDRDEQYF.

This chain links TRBV14 with TRBJ1-1; no clear D. CDR3 length equals 15 residues. CDR1 and CDR2 from the germline V gene are SGHDN and FVKESK. V lost 0 bases and J 12 bases, leaving 20 bases between the germline ends. CDR3 in amino acids: CASSQDRLSLDATFF. For the CDR3, the DNA is TGTGCCAGCAGCCAAGATCGGCTGTCGTTGGATGCGACTTTCTTT.

This clonotype was counted once. V usage is TRBV15 and J usage is TRBJ1-2; D remains unclear. Germline-derived CDR1 and CDR2 are LNHNV and YYDKDF (reference sequence). Trimming took 7 bases from V and 8 from J, leaving 14 bases between them. The CDR3 has 12 residues. The CDR3 is CATTGSRLGYTF. CDR3 nucleotide sequence: TGTGCCACCACGGGTTCGAGGTTGGGCTACACCTTC.

This clonotype has more than one count but fewer than ten. This chain joins TRBV10-2 and TRBJ1-2; 11 bases align to TRBD1. V shed 1 base, J shed 5 bases, and the junction held 6 bases outside the gene matches. Germline values: CDR1 WSHSY, CDR2 SAAADI. The CDR3 consists of 16 residues. CDR3 residues: CASSEFGTGGIYGYTF. The CDR3 DNA is TGCGCCAGCAGTGAGTTTGGGACAGGGGGAATATATGGCTACACCTTC.

The V and J genes are TRBV7-9 and TRBJ2-7; D call uncertain. The germline V gene has CDR1 SEHNR and CDR2 FQNEAQ (reference sequence). The length of the CDR3 is 14 residues. V was shortened by 2 bases and J by 3 bases, with 11 bases between the two germline ends. CDR3 in DNA: TGTGCCAGCAGCTTAATGGCTCGGAACTACGAGCAGTACTTC. It translates to CASSLMARNYEQYF.

The CDR3 DNA reads TGTGCCAGCAGCTTATCCATGGCGGCAGTCCACAATGAGCAGTTCTTC. Amino acid sequence: CASSLSMAAVHNEQFF. The chain carries TRBV7-6 and TRBJ2-1; D uncertain. The CDR3 is made up of 16 amino acids. Per germline, CDR1 SGHVS and CDR2 FNYEAQ. Trimming took 2 bases from V and 5 from J, leaving 16 bases between them. The full variable domain, rest sourced from reference TRBV7-6 and TRBJ2-1, is GAGVSQSPRYKVTKRGQDVALRCDPISGHVSLYWYRQALGQGPEFLTYFNYEAQQDKSGLPNDRFSAERPEGSISTLTIQRTEQRDSAMYRCASSLSMAAVHNEQFFGPGTRLTVL.

In the case of this clonotype: With a much larger clone just one base away, this may be a read error. The rearrangement joins TRBV25-1 to TRBJ1-2, with TRBD1 as a possible D gene (5 bases). CDR1 is MGHDK, CDR2 SYGVNS, per germline. The CDR3 length is 17 residues. The CDR3 reads CASSEWGDRQGNYGYAF. The CDR3 DNA sequence: TGTGCCAGCAGTGAATGGGGAGACCGCCAGGGAAACTATGGCTACGCCTTC.

The chain has TRBV12-3 or TRBV12-4 and TRBJ1-1; 7 bases align to TRBD1. This CDR3 is built from 15 residues. Trimming cost V 5 bases and J 0 bases; bases outside gene matches: 6. The CDR3, as DNA: TGTGCCAGCAGTCGACAGGGCGTCATGAACACTGAAGCTTTCTTT. Protein sequence: CASSRQGVMNTEAFF.

This chain connects TRBV19 to TRBJ1-5; D is uncertain. CDR1 is LNHDA and CDR2 is SQIVND in the germline V gene (reference sequence). This CDR3 is built from 15 residues. V shed 4 bases and J shed 7 bases, with 17 bases lying between them. DNA of the CDR3: TGTGCCAGTAGTACTTGGGAGTTGGTCGGCCAGCCCCAGCATTTT. Protein: CASSTWELVGQPQHF.

The J gene is TRBJ2-3, the V gene TRBV9; D assignment may be TRBD1 or TRBD2 (7 bases each). CDR1 and CDR2 (germline): SGDLS, YYNGEE. V was clipped by 0 bases and J by 6 bases, with 14 bases between them. The CDR3 covers 15 residues. The CDR3 protein is CASSVGDREGDTQYF. CDR3 coding DNA: TGTGCCAGCAGCGTAGGTGACAGGGAGGGGGATACGCAGTATTTT.

There are a few counts of this clonotype. The rearrangement joins TRBV6-4 to TRBJ1-5, with no clear D. This CDR3 region has 15 residues. Trimming cost V 3 bases and J 0 bases, with 9 bases left between them. CDR1 and CDR2 (germline): MRHNA, SNTAGT. This chain's CDR3 is CASSESPYSNQPQHF. In DNA, the CDR3 is TGTGCCAGCAGTGAGTCTCCGTATAGCAATCAGCCCCAGCATTTT.

This clonotype turned up a few times. The rearrangement joins TRBV3-1 to TRBJ1-2; no firm D call. Germline CDR1 LGHDT, CDR2 YNNKEL (reference sequence). V lost 6 bases and J 8 bases, leaving 13 bases between the germline ends. The CDR3 runs to 12 residues. CDR3 DNA: TGTGCCAGCAGGCGATACGAGGAAGGCTACACCTTC. Encoded protein: CASRRYEEGYTF.

The table lists this clonotype with a few counts. CDR3 sequence: CASSSGTSGGNRDTQYF. In nucleotides, the CDR3 is TGTGCCAGCAGCTCAGGGACTAGCGGGGGGAATAGAGATACGCAGTATTTT. The chain is built from TRBV7-2 and TRBJ2-3, with 15 bases matching TRBD2. Unmatched junction bases numbered 7, after V lost 4 bases and J lost 5 bases. Germline assignment: CDR1 SGHTA and CDR2 FQGNSA. The length of the CDR3 is 17 residues.

The V call is TRBV6-5, the J call TRBJ1-1, with D maybe TRBD1 (5 bases). The V gene lost 8 bases and the J gene lost 0 bases, with 10 bases spanning the gap. In germline, CDR1 is MNHEY, CDR2 SVGAGI. The CDR3 has 13 amino acids. The CDR3 loop is CASHDRLNTEAFF. In DNA, the CDR3 is TGTGCCAGCCACGACAGATTGAACACTGAAGCTTTCTTT.

The chain employs TRBV5-1 and TRBJ2-5, with D perhaps matching TRBD2 (6 bases). The length of the CDR3 is 16 residues. V lost 2 bases and J lost 0, with 14 bases in between. Germline CDR1 reads SGHRS; CDR2 reads YFSETQ. CDR3 sequence (DNA): TGCGCCAGCAGCTTTCTTAGCGGTTTGTACCAAGAGACCCAGTACTTC. This codes for CASSFLSGLYQETQYF. Supplemented by reference TRBV5-1 and TRBJ2-5, the full variable domain reads KAGVTQTPRYLIKTRGQQVTLSCSPISGHRSVSWYQQTPGQGLQFLFEYFSETQRNKGNFPGRFSGRQFSNSRSEMNVSTLELGDSALYLCASSFLSGLYQETQYFGPGTRLLVL.